This T cell receptor (beta chain) was documented in a study of blood T cell repertoires in COVID-19. About the research overall: Material from acute and convalescent COVID-19 was sourced from the United States, Italy and Spain. From T cells, B-cell-depleted T cells, or PBMCs came the material, which was cDNA or gDNA.

Original analysis: Amplification from reference gene primers served as the basis for estimated nucleated cell counts. Profiled with immunoSEQ multiplex PCR; TCRdb holds only in-frame clones, not every one. From that table come the V and J calls and clone size; the DNA was used to work out D and trimming. Found here are some 490,000 clones, 80% to 90% of them singletons; the top ten hold roughly 3.1%. The length of the CDR3 is 11 residues. The V end lost 0 bases, the J end lost 9 bases, and 6 bases lay between the germline ends. Germline loops: CDR1 GTSNPN, CDR2 SVGIG (reference sequence). Input material: peripheral blood. The TCR comes from a human donor in a cohort sampled during active COVID-19. The gene calls are TRBV30 and TRBJ2-1; perhaps TRBD2 as D (5 bases). This CDR3 reads CAWSVAGEQFF. The CDR3 coding sequence is TGTGCCTGGAGTGTGGCGGGTGAGCAGTTCTTC.